Shown below are 5 T cell receptor beta chains from a single sample sequenced in a study of blood T cell repertoires in COVID-19. Generated by immunoSEQ multiplex PCR, the TCRdb table keeps only in-frame clones and is missing some. The table shows about 180,000 clones, with approximately 80% occurring only once. Sequencing used peripheral blood. The receptors come from a human donor in a cohort sampled during active COVID-19.

V and J are TRBV3-1 (or the pseudogene TRBV3-2) and TRBJ2-7; 7 nucleotides line up with TRBD2. The CDR3 runs to 19 residues. Germline trimming cut 1 base from V and 0 bases from J; bases unmatched to any gene: 15. Germline lookup yields CDR1 LGHDT and CDR2 YNNKEL (reference sequence). The DNA for the CDR3 is TGTGCCAGCAGCCAAGCATTAGGGAGGCTAGCGGAGGTCTCCTACGAGCAGTACTTC. Encoded protein: CASSQALGRLAEVSYEQYF.

The rearrangement links TRBV6-5 to TRBJ2-3, with a possible D match to TRBD1 (6 bases). This CDR3 is built from 15 residues. The germline V gene encodes CDR1 MNHEY and CDR2 SVGAGI. Trimming took 6 bases from V and 6 from J, leaving 19 bases between them. CDR3 sequence: CASRGAEIGADTQYF. DNA of the CDR3: TGTGCCAGCAGGGGGGCGGAAATCGGGGCTGATACGCAGTATTTT.

The rearrangement links TRBV25-1 to TRBJ1-1, with D unclear. The CDR3 has 12 residues. Germline V gives CDR1 MGHDK, CDR2 SYGVNS. The V end was cut by 8 bases, the J end by 6 bases, with 13 bases between. CDR3 loop: CASGYIQSEAFF. CDR3 nucleotide sequence: TGTGCCAGCGGATACATACAGTCTGAAGCTTTCTTT.

The chain couples TRBV5-1 to TRBJ2-2, with TRBD2 matching 9 bases. CDR1 is SGHRS and CDR2 is YFSETQ in the germline V gene. Trimming at V came to 7 bases and at J to 5 bases, leaving 6 bases not matched to a gene. CDR3 length: 14 residues. The CDR3 DNA reads TGCGCCAGCGGTTATAGCGGGAGTACCGGGGAGCTGTTTTTT. Protein product: CASGYSGSTGELFF.

This chain links TRBV6-5 with TRBJ2-1; TRBD2 matches at 15 bases. The CDR3 loop spans 13 amino acids. Trimming cost V 10 bases and J 7 bases; bases outside gene matches: 2. The germline V gene has CDR1 MNHEY and CDR2 SVGAGI. The DNA for the CDR3 is TGTGCCACCGGACTAGCGGGAGGGAATGAGCAGTTCTTC. This gives the protein CATGLAGGNEQFF.